These 8 T cell receptor beta chains were all obtained from the same sample, sequenced in a study of Ad26.COV2.S vaccination and SARS-CoV-2 variants. Clones were sequenced by immunoSEQ multiplex PCR, and TCRdb holds only the in-frame ones, with some missing. Among over 450,000 clones listed, 80% to 90% were seen once. The sample's treatment: around 19 received Ad26.COV2.S at low or high dose, single or two shots; five or six received placebo; per-sample allocation not given. Day 63 after the first vaccine or placebo injection was the time point for sampling. Sequences were derived from peripheral blood, sampled in a trial of Ad26.COV2.S vaccine versus placebo. These receptor sequences come from a person between 18 and 60 years old who received the Ad26.COV2.S COVID-19 vaccine or a placebo.

This chain links TRBV24-1 with TRBJ2-7, with unresolved D. Per germline, CDR1 KGHDR and CDR2 SFDVKD. The CDR3 is made up of 13 amino acids. Trimming left V 2 bases short and J 1 base short, with 5 bases between. CDR3 in amino acids: CATSDSASYEQYF. CDR3 in DNA: TGTGCCACCAGTGATTCGGCGTCCTACGAGCAGTACTTC.

The V gene is TRBV5-1, the J gene TRBJ2-5, with D maybe TRBD1 (6 bases). Germline V CDR1 and CDR2: SGHRS, YFSETQ. The CDR3 is 17 residues long. V lost 5 bases, J lost 1 base, and 21 bases lay in between. The chain's CDR3 is CASRGRGVSTLQETQYF. In nucleotides, the CDR3 is TGCGCCAGCAGGGGCAGGGGCGTCTCGACCCTCCAAGAGACCCAGTACTTC.

This clone was detected only once. The chain is built from TRBV5-1 and TRBJ2-4; D perhaps matches TRBD1 (6 bases). V was shortened by 0 bases and J by 6 bases, with 10 bases between the two germline ends. From germline, CDR1 is SGHRS and CDR2 YFSETQ. The CDR3 spans 14 residues. CDR3 in DNA: TGCGCCAGCAGCTTGGACAGGGTTCTAAACATTCAGTACTTC. It encodes CASSLDRVLNIQYF.

This clone was seen ten or more times. Sequence at one end of the junction differs from germline and may be a read error. The V call is TRBV6-2 or TRBV6-3, the J call TRBJ2-7; 10 nucleotides line up with TRBD2. The CDR3 length is 14 residues. The germline V gene has CDR1 MNHEY and CDR2 SVGEGT. The CDR3 nucleotides are TGTGCCAGCAGTTACTATACCGGATCCGGGACTAGCGACTTC. This encodes CASSYYTGSGTSDF.

The rearrangement uses TRBV15 and TRBJ2-1; TRBD1 might be the D (6 bases). V lost 1 base to trimming and J lost 6 bases, with 13 bases between them. CDR3 length: 15 residues. Per the germline V gene, CDR1 is LNHNV and CDR2 is YYDKDF (reference sequence). In DNA, the CDR3 is TGTGCCACCAGCAGAGCGGGACACTTACCCAATGAGCAGTTCTTC. This sequence encodes CATSRAGHLPNEQFF.

The V gene is TRBV12-3 or TRBV12-4, the J gene TRBJ1-1; no firm D call. The ends were cut back, 10 bases at V and 1 base at J, with 13 bases in the middle. CDR3 length: 13 amino acids. The CDR3 loop reads CATSRVENTEAFF. CDR3 nucleotides: TGTGCCACCAGCCGGGTGGAGAACACTGAAGCTTTCTTT.

The chain employs TRBV28 and TRBJ1-2; possible D gene TRBD1, 5 bases. Trimming shortened V by 9 bases and J by 5 bases, and 13 bases separated the two germline ends. The CDR3 loop spans 12 amino acids. Germline loops: CDR1 MDHEN, CDR2 SYDVKM. The chain's CDR3 is CASRDSRYGYTF. CDR3 DNA: TGTGCCAGTCGGGACTCTAGGTATGGCTACACCTTC.

The chain recombines TRBV4-1 with TRBJ2-1, with 14 bases lining up with TRBD2. Germline V gene data show CDR1 as MGHRA and CDR2 as YSYEKL. The CDR3 covers 16 residues. V shed 4 bases, J shed 7 bases, and the junction held 6 bases outside the gene matches. The CDR3 protein is CASSPSGTSGGNEQFF. The CDR3 DNA sequence: TGCGCCAGCAGCCCGTCCGGGACTAGCGGGGGAAATGAGCAGTTCTTC.